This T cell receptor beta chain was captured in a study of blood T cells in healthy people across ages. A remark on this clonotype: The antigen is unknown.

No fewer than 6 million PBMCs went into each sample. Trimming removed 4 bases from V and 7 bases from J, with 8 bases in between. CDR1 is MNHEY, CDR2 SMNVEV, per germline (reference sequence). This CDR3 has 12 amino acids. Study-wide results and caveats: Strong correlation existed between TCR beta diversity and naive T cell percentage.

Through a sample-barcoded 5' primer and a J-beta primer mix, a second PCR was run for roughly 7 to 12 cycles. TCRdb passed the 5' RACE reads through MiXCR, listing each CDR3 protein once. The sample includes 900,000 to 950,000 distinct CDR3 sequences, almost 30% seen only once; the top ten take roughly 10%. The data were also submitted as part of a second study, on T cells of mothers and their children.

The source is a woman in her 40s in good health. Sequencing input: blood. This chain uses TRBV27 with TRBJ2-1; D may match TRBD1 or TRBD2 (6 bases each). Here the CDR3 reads CASSWGANEQFF. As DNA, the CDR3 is TGTGCCAGCAGTTGGGGGGCAAATGAGCAGTTCTTC.